The 8 T cell receptor beta chains below come from one sample, sequenced in a study of cytomegalovirus exposure and HLA in healthy donors. The PCR used 60 Vbeta and 13 Jbeta primers. Clones were sequenced by immunoSEQ multiplex PCR, and TCRdb holds only the in-frame ones, with some missing. The sample has some 150,000 clones; around 83% are singletons. Sequencing was carried out using PBMCs. All receptors come from a woman aged 45-65 years in good health and CMV-seropositive.

The V gene is TRBV6-6, the J gene TRBJ1-1; D possibly corresponds to TRBD1 (6 bases). V was cut by 6 bases and J by 1 base, with 12 bases left in between. The CDR3 runs 14 residues. Germline-derived CDR1 and CDR2 are MNHNY and SVGAGI (reference sequence). CDR3 sequence reads: CASRRQASNTEAFF. For the CDR3, the DNA is TGTGCCAGCAGGCGACAGGCGTCGAACACTGAAGCTTTCTTT.

A single count supports this clone. V gene TRBV18 combines with J gene TRBJ2-5; 16 bases line up with TRBD2. CDR3 size: 19 residues. Germline assignment: CDR1 KGHSH and CDR2 LQKENI. V lost 5 bases, J lost 0 bases, and 9 bases stayed unmatched. The CDR3 DNA is TGTGCCAGCTCAAGCGGGACTAGCGGGAGGGGAGAGTACCAAGAGACCCAGTACTTC. Translated: CASSSGTSGRGEYQETQYF.

The V gene is TRBV4-3, the J gene TRBJ2-3; D call uncertain. CDR3 length equals 17 residues. Germline loops: CDR1 LGHNA, CDR2 YSLEER. V lost 4 bases, J lost 1 base, and 18 bases lay in between. In DNA form, the CDR3 reads TGCGCCAGCAGCCCCCGACCCCCTAGTTTGGGCACAGATACGCAGTATTTT. It is translated as CASSPRPPSLGTDTQYF.

The chain carries TRBV7-2 and TRBJ1-5; TRBD1 matches 7 bases. Germline CDR1 SGHTA, CDR2 FQGNSA. The ends lost 6 bases at V and 4 bases at J; junction bases unmatched: 12. This CDR3 region has 16 residues. For the CDR3, the DNA is TGTGCCAGCAGTCCTTTCGGAGGGGGCCTTAATCAGCCCCAGCATTTT. It translates to CASSPFGGGLNQPQHF.

This clone occurred once. The rearrangement links TRBV5-1 to TRBJ2-3; maybe TRBD1 (6 bases). Trimming removed 5 bases from V and 1 base from J, with 8 bases in between. CDR3 length equals 13 residues. Germline assignment: CDR1 SGHRS and CDR2 YFSETQ. The CDR3 region is CASRGAGTDTQYF. The CDR3 DNA follows: TGCGCCAGCAGGGGGGCCGGCACAGATACGCAGTATTTT.

V is TRBV7-2 and J is TRBJ2-7, with D possibly TRBD1 on 5 matching bases. Trimming removed 1 base from V and 6 bases from J, with 10 bases in between. The CDR3 is 13 amino acids. Germline V gene data show CDR1 as SGHTA and CDR2 as FQGNSA. This CDR3 reads CASSLVRGGEQYF. CDR3 DNA: TGTGCCAGCAGCTTAGTTAGGGGTGGCGAGCAGTACTTC.

The chain employs TRBV5-1 and TRBJ1-2; D uncertain. The germline V gene encodes CDR1 SGHRS and CDR2 YFSETQ. CDR3 length equals 12 residues. The V end lost 2 bases, the J end lost 6 bases, and 8 bases lay between the germline ends. DNA of the CDR3: TGCGCCAGCAGCTTAGATGCGGATGGCTACACCTTC. This gives the protein CASSLDADGYTF. Full variable domain (remainder filled in from reference TRBV5-1 and TRBJ1-2): KAGVTQTPRYLIKTRGQQVTLSCSPISGHRSVSWYQQTPGQGLQFLFEYFSETQRNKGNFPGRFSGRQFSNSRSEMNVSTLELGDSALYLCASSLDADGYTFGSGTRLTVV.

The genes are TRBV11-3 and TRBJ2-3, with D possibly being TRBD2 (5 bases). CDR1 is SGHNT, CDR2 YENEEA, per germline. Trimming shortened V by 2 bases and J by 6 bases, and 18 bases separated the two germline ends. CDR3 length: 16 residues. This chain's CDR3 is CASSLNGLASGDTQYF. The CDR3 nucleotides are TGTGCCAGCAGCTTAAATGGACTTGCGTCGGGCGATACGCAGTATTTT.